The 25 T cell receptor beta chains below all came from one sample that was sequenced in a study of T cells in Graves' hyperthyroidism and ophthalmopathy. From RNA transcripts, TCR beta CDR3 regions were amplified. HTBI primers drove first-round RT-PCR of the TCR CDR3. TCRdb reprocessed the multiplex PCR reads via MiXCR and lists one record per CDR3 protein. The table records 200,000 to 250,000 distinct CDR3 sequences, roughly 15% of them present only once. Input material: blood. The origin of the receptors is a woman under 30 with Graves' ophthalmopathy.

A remark on this clonotype: A junction end diverges from the germline sequence, so it may reflect a read error. The V call is TRBV7-2, the J call TRBJ2-1; possibly TRBD2 for D (5 bases). The J call may be faulty, since TRBJ2-7 better matches the DNA end. Per germline, CDR1 SGHTA and CDR2 FQGNSA. The CDR3 loop spans 16 amino acids. CDR3 bases: TGTGCCAGCAGTTTAGGAGGAGGTATAACCTACAATGAGCAGTACTTC. Translation gives CASSLGGGITYNEQYF.

This clonotype was counted ten times or more. The chain carries TRBV7-9 and TRBJ1-2; D is unclear. The CDR3 loop spans 16 amino acids. Trimming took off 0 bases at V and 4 bases at J, with 15 bases between the two ends. The V gene's germline CDR1 is SEHNR and CDR2 FQNEAQ (reference sequence). The CDR3 DNA reads TGTGCCAGCAGCTTAGCGTCCCCTCCGGAGGGCTATGGCTACACCTTC. Translating gives CASSLASPPEGYGYTF. The full variable domain, completed using reference TRBV7-9 and TRBJ1-2, is DTGVSQNPRHKITKRGQNVTFRCDPISEHNRLYWYRQTLGQGPEFLTYFQNEAQLEKSRLLSDRFSAERPKGSFSTLEIQRTEQGDSAMYLCASSLASPPEGYGYTFGSGTRLTVV.

This clonotype has more than one count but fewer than ten. A read error may explain this, as a much larger clone is one base away. The chain joins TRBV28 to TRBJ2-5; D call uncertain. This CDR3 spans 15 amino acids. V shed 4 bases and J shed 1 base, with 13 bases lying between them. Germline CDR1 MDHEN, CDR2 SYDVKM. CDR3 protein: CASSSSERPQETQYF. The CDR3 nucleotides read TGTGCCAGCAGTTCGTCTGAGCGCCCCCAAGAGACCCAGTACTTC.

In its sample, this clonotype was seen many times. The chain couples TRBV20-1 to TRBJ1-1; 7 bases line up with TRBD1. The trim removed 6 bases at V and 6 bases at J, leaving 7 bases unmatched. There are 12 residues in the CDR3. Germline-derived CDR1 and CDR2 are DFQATT and SNEGSKA (reference sequence). CDR3 sequence reads: CSADGTGAEAFF. The DNA for the CDR3 is TGCAGTGCGGACGGTACAGGGGCTGAAGCTTTCTTT.

This clonotype was seen at least ten times. V is TRBV7-9 and J is TRBJ1-2; 7 bases agree with TRBD1. This CDR3 is 17 amino acids long. Germline assignment: CDR1 SEHNR and CDR2 FQNEAQ (reference sequence). Unmatched junction bases numbered 20, after V lost 5 bases and J lost 8 bases. The chain's CDR3 is CASSDGTAPLSRPGYTF. CDR3 DNA: TGTGCCAGCAGCGATGGGACAGCCCCACTTTCCCGTCCCGGCTACACCTTC.

The chain carries TRBV7-9 and TRBJ2-1; 7 nucleotides match TRBD2. The CDR3 has 16 residues. The V and J ends lost 3 bases and 4 bases, in that order; junction bases with no gene match: 9. CDR1 is SEHNR and CDR2 is FQNEAQ in the germline V gene (reference sequence). This chain's CDR3 is CASSFNPAGRYNEQFF. DNA of the CDR3: TGTGCCAGCAGCTTCAACCCAGCGGGACGGTACAATGAGCAGTTCTTC.

This clonotype was detected many times. The chain recombines TRBV11-3 with TRBJ1-3; D not certain. V lost 7 bases and J lost 2, with 9 bases in between. Per the germline V gene, CDR1 is SGHNT and CDR2 is YENEEA. This CDR3 spans 13 amino acids. This CDR3 is CASMRGPGNTIYF. CDR3 nucleotides: TGTGCCAGCATGAGAGGGCCTGGAAACACCATATATTTT.

This clonotype was picked up many times. The chain uses TRBV3-1 and TRBJ2-7; perhaps D is TRBD1 or TRBD2 (6 bases each). Trimming shortened V by 4 bases and J by 3 bases, and 16 bases separated the two germline ends. The CDR3 is 15 amino acids. The germline V gene has CDR1 LGHDT and CDR2 YNNKEL (reference sequence). CDR3 region: CASSPGRGANYEQYF. CDR3 bases: TGTGCCAGCAGCCCCGGAAGGGGGGCCAACTACGAGCAGTACTTC.

This clonotype appeared many times. The chain couples TRBV10-2 to TRBJ2-2; TRBD2 might be the D (5 bases). CDR3 length: 15 residues. Trimming stripped 4 bases from V and 1 base from J, with 10 bases between. Germline loops: CDR1 WSHSY, CDR2 SAAADI. CDR3 DNA: TGCGCCAGCAGTGCGGGGATTGAGAACACCGGGGAGCTGTTTTTT. This encodes CASSAGIENTGELFF.

This clonotype has at least ten counts. The J gene is TRBJ1-2, the V gene TRBV4-1; no reliable D call. Trimming took 0 bases from V and 3 from J, leaving 8 bases between them. The CDR3 extends over 14 amino acids. Per the germline V gene, CDR1 is MGHRA and CDR2 is YSYEKL. Written as DNA, the CDR3 is TGCGCCAGCAGCCAAGATTCGAAGGACTATGGCTACACCTTC. Translating it yields CASSQDSKDYGYTF.

This clonotype has at least ten counts. The J gene is TRBJ2-1, the V gene TRBV5-1; 14 bases agree with TRBD2. V shed 3 bases and J 4 bases; nucleotides not matched to a gene: 9. The CDR3 is made up of 18 amino acids. CDR1 and CDR2 (germline): SGHRS, YFSETQ. The chain's CDR3 is CASSSRLAGGLWYNEQFF. The CDR3 DNA reads TGCGCCAGCAGCTCCAGACTAGCGGGGGGGCTATGGTACAATGAGCAGTTCTTC.

The gene calls are TRBV11-2 and TRBJ2-1; D may match TRBD1 or TRBD2 (5 bases each). Germline V gives CDR1 SGHAT, CDR2 FQNNGV. The CDR3 covers 16 residues. Trimming pared 1 base from V and 2 bases from J, leaving 12 bases between. The DNA for the CDR3 is TGTGCCAGCAGCTTAGCTTGGCAGGGACCCTACAATGAGCAGTTCTTC. This translates into CASSLAWQGPYNEQFF.

This clonotype was picked up many times. V and J are TRBV2 and TRBJ2-3; 9 bases agree with TRBD1. This CDR3 has 15 residues. Per the germline V gene, CDR1 is SNHLY and CDR2 is FYNNEI. The V and J ends lost 1 base and 3 bases, in that order; junction bases with no gene match: 2. CDR3 in DNA: TGTGCCAGCAGTGAAGGGACAGGGGAAACAGATACGCAGTATTTT. It codes for CASSEGTGETDTQYF.

This clonotype was counted at least ten times. The chain carries TRBV6-2 or TRBV6-3 and TRBJ2-2, with TRBD2 matching 8 bases. The CDR3 covers 16 residues. The V and J ends lost 2 bases and 3 bases, in that order; junction bases with no gene match: 5. The V gene's germline CDR1 is MNHEY and CDR2 SVGEGT. CDR3 bases: TGTGCCAGCAGTTACCGGGGACTAGTTGACACCGGGGAGCTGTTTTTT. Its translation is CASSYRGLVDTGELFF.

This clonotype was counted ten times or more. The genes are TRBV7-3 and TRBJ2-1, with 8 bases fitting TRBD2. This CDR3 spans 15 amino acids. J was trimmed by 2 bases and V by 1 base; bases with no gene match: 1. Germline V gene lookup returns CDR1 SGHTA and CDR2 FQGTGA. Written as DNA, the CDR3 is TGTGCCAGCAGCTTAATTAGCGGGGCCTACAATGAGCAGTTCTTC. As protein: CASSLISGAYNEQFF.

The chain combines TRBV28 with TRBJ1-5, with D perhaps matching TRBD1 (6 bases). V lost 6 bases, J lost 4 bases, and 28 bases lay in between. The CDR3 runs 19 residues. Germline loops: CDR1 MDHEN, CDR2 SYDVKM. In nucleotides, the CDR3 is TGTGCCAGCAGACCGACCTCACGGGACACGGAACGGATGAATCAGCCCCAGCATTTT. Translated: CASRPTSRDTERMNQPQHF.

This clonotype was seen at least ten times. The chain has TRBV9 and TRBJ1-1; D call uncertain. Germline CDR1 SGDLS, CDR2 YYNGEE. This CDR3 region has 14 residues. V lost 1 base and J 1 base, leaving 8 bases between the germline ends. In nucleotides, the CDR3 is TGTGCCAGCAGCGTAAGGGCACAGAACACTGAAGCTTTCTTT. Protein: CASSVRAQNTEAFF.

This clonotype was picked up many times. This chain links TRBV6-2 or TRBV6-3 with TRBJ2-3, with TRBD1 identical over 9 bases. V shed 2 bases and J 4 bases; nucleotides not matched to a gene: 4. From germline, CDR1 is MNHEY and CDR2 SVGEGT. This CDR3 is 15 amino acids long. Written as DNA, the CDR3 is TGTGCCAGCAGTTACCGGGACAGGGCAGCAGATACGCAGTATTTT. Translating it yields CASSYRDRAADTQYF.

This clonotype occurred many times. V and J are TRBV6-1 and TRBJ1-2, with D tentatively TRBD1 (5 bases). V was pared by 6 bases and J by 1 base, with 15 bases between. The CDR3 is 15 amino acids. Looked up from germline, CDR1 is MNHNS and CDR2 is SASEGT. In DNA form, the CDR3 reads TGTGCCAGCAGCCCCCCTACAGGCAATAACTATGGCTACACCTTC. It codes for CASSPPTGNNYGYTF.

The sample holds many counts of this clonotype. The chain is built from TRBV11-2 and TRBJ2-7, with TRBD1 identical over 10 bases. This CDR3 contains 15 residues. The ends lost 2 bases at V and 4 bases at J; junction bases unmatched: 5. Looked up from germline, CDR1 is SGHAT and CDR2 is FQNNGV. The CDR3 coding sequence is TGTGCCAGCAGCTTATTAGGACAGGGGGTTTACGAGCAGTACTTC. Its translation: CASSLLGQGVYEQYF. Looking up the rest from reference TRBV11-2 and TRBJ2-7 gives the full variable domain: EAGVAQSPRYKIIEKRQSVAFWCNPISGHATLYWYQQILGQGPKLLIQFQNNGVVDDSQLPKDRFSAERLKGVDSTLKIQPAKLEDSAVYLCASSLLGQGVYEQYFGPGTRLTVT.

This clonotype was recorded many times. The rearrangement uses TRBV28 and TRBJ2-1, with D unresolved. The CDR3 loop spans 14 amino acids. Germline CDR1 and CDR2: MDHEN and SYDVKM. Trimming removed 2 bases at V and 7 bases at J, with 12 bases between. This CDR3 reads CASSLRLNRNEQFF. The CDR3 DNA sequence: TGTGCCAGCAGTTTAAGGCTGAACCGAAATGAGCAGTTCTTC.

This clonotype was detected ten times or more. The V gene is TRBV28, the J gene TRBJ2-1; TRBD2 agrees at 9 bases. This CDR3 is built from 16 residues. V was pared by 7 bases and J by 8 bases, with 15 bases of the junction left unmatched. The germline CDR1 and CDR2 sequences are MDHEN and SYDVKM. The CDR3 DNA is TGTGCCAGCAAGGGGTCCAGCGGGAGGTCTTCGGATGAGCAGTTCTTC. Translated, it gives CASKGSSGRSSDEQFF. Based on the CDR3 plus reference TRBV28 and TRBJ2-1, the full variable domain is DVKVTQSSRYLVKRTGEKVFLECVQDMDHENMFWYRQDPGLGLRLIYFSYDVKMKEKGDIPEGYSVSREKKERFSLILESASTNQTSMYLCASKGSSGRSSDEQFFGPGTRLTVL.

This clonotype came up a few times. The rearrangement uses TRBV5-1 and TRBJ1-2, with D perhaps matching TRBD1 (6 bases). Trimming removed 0 bases at V and 4 bases at J, with 10 bases between. This CDR3 has 14 residues. The germline V gene has CDR1 SGHRS and CDR2 YFSETQ. CDR3 residues: CASSLEGGSYGYTF. As DNA, the CDR3 is TGCGCCAGCAGCTTGGAGGGGGGTTCCTATGGCTACACCTTC.

This clonotype has a single count. V is TRBV5-6 and J is TRBJ2-5, with 8 bases fitting TRBD1. With 4 bases clipped from V and 5 bases from J, the junction kept 7 bases outside the gene matches. Germline V CDR1 and CDR2: SGHDT, YYEEEE. This CDR3 contains 14 residues. CDR3: CASSPVQGDETQYF. CDR3 sequence (DNA): TGTGCCAGCAGCCCCGTACAGGGGGATGAGACCCAGTACTTC.

This clonotype was recorded many times. The chain has TRBV11-2 and TRBJ2-1, with D tentatively TRBD2 (5 bases). Trimming removed 5 bases from V and 6 bases from J, with 20 bases in between. Per the germline V gene, CDR1 is SGHAT and CDR2 is FQNNGV. The CDR3 has 16 residues. This chain's CDR3 is CASSPFVAGIGNEQFF. Written as DNA, the CDR3 is TGTGCCAGCAGCCCCTTTGTTGCCGGGATTGGCAATGAGCAGTTCTTC.